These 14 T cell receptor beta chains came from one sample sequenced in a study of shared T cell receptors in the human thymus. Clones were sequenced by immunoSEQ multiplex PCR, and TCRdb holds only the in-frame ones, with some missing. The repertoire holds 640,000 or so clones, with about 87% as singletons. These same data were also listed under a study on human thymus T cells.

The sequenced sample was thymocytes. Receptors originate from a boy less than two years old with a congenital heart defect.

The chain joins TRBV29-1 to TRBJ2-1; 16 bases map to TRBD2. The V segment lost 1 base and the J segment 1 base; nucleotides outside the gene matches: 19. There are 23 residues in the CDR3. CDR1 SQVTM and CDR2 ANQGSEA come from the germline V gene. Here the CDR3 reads CSVEARGTSGGAFMFGSYNEQFF. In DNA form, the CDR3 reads TGCAGCGTTGAAGCCCGGGGGACTAGCGGGGGGGCTTTTATGTTCGGGTCCTACAATGAGCAGTTCTTC.

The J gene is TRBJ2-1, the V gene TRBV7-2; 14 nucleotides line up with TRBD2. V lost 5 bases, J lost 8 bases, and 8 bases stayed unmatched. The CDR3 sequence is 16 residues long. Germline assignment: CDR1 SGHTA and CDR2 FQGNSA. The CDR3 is CASSPTTSGGADEQFF. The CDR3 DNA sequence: TGTGCCAGCAGCCCCACGACTAGCGGGGGGGCAGATGAGCAGTTCTTC.

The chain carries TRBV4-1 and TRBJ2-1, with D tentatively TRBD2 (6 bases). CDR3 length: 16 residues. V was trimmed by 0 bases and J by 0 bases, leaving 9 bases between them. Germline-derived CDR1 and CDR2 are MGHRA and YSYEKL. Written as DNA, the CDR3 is TGCGCCAGCAGCCAAGATGGGGGGAGCTCCTACAATGAGCAGTTCTTC. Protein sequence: CASSQDGGSSYNEQFF.

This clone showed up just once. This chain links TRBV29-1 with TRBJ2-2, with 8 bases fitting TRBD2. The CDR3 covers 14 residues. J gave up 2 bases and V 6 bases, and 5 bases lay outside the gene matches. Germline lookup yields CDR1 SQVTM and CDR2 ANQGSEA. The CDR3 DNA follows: TGCAGCGTCGGGACTAGGCAAAACACCGGGGAGCTGTTTTTT. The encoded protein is CSVGTRQNTGELFF.

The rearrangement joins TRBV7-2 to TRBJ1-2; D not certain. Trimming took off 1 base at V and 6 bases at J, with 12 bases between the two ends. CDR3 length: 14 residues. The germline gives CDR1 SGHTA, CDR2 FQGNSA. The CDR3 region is CASSLEDQEDGYTF. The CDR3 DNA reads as TGTGCCAGCAGCTTAGAGGACCAGGAGGATGGCTACACCTTC. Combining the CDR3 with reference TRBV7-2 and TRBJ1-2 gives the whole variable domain GAGVSQSPSNKVTEKGKDVELRCDPISGHTALYWYRQSLGQGLEFLIYFQGNSAPDKSGLPSDRFSAERTGGSVSTLTIQRTQQEDSAVYLCASSLEDQEDGYTFGSGTRLTVV.

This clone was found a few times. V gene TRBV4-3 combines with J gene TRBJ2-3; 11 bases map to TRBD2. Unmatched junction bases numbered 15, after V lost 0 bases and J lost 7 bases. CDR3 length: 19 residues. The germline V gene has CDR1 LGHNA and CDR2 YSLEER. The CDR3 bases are TGCGCCAGCAGCCAAGAGTCCGTCAACGAGGGACTAGCGGCAAATACGCAGTATTTT. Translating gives CASSQESVNEGLAANTQYF.

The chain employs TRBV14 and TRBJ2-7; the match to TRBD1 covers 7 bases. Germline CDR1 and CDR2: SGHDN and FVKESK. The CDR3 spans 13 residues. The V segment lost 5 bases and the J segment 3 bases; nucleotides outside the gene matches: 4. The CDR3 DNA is TGTGCCAGCAGCAAGGGACAGAACTACGAGCAGTACTTC. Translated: CASSKGQNYEQYF. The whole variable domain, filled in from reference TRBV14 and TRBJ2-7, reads EAGVTQFPSHSVIEKGQTVTLRCDPISGHDNLYWYRRVMGKEIKFLLHFVKESKQDESGMPNNRFLAERTGGTYSTLKVQPAELEDSGVYFCASSKGQNYEQYFGPGTRLTVT.

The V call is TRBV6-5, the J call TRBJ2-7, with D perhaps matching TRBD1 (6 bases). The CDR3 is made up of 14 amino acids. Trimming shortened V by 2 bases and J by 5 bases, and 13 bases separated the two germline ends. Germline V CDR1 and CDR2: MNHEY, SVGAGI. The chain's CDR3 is CASSYEGTIDEQYF. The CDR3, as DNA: TGTGCCAGCAGTTACGAGGGGACAATAGACGAGCAGTACTTC.

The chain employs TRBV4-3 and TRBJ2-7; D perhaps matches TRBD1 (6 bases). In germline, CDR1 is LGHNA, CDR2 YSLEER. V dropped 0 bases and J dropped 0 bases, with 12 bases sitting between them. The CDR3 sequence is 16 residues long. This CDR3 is CASSQDLGTNSYEQYF. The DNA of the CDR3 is TGCGCCAGCAGCCAAGACCTCGGGACAAACTCCTACGAGCAGTACTTC.

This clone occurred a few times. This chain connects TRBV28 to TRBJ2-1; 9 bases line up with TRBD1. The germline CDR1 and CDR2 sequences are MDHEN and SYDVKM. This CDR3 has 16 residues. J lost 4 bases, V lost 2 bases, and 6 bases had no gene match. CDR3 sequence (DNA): TGTGCCAGCAGTTTAGGGGGGGACAGGGTTTACAATGAGCAGTTCTTC. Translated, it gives CASSLGGDRVYNEQFF.

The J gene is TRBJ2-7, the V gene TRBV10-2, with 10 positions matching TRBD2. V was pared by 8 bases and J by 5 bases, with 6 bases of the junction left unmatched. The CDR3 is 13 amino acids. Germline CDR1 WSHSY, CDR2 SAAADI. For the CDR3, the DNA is TGCGCCAGCGGGACTAGCGCTGTCCACGAGCAGTACTTC. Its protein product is CASGTSAVHEQYF.

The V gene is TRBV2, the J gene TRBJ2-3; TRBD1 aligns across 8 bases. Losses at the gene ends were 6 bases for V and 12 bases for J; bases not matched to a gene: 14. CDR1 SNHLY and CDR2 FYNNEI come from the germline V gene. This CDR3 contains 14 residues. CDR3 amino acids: CASSEIVRDRIQYF. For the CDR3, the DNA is TGTGCCAGCAGCGAGATAGTCCGGGACAGGATCCAGTATTTT.

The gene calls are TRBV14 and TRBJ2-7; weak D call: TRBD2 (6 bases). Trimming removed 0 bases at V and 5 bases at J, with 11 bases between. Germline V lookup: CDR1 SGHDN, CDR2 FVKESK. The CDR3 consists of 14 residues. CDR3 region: CASSQEGGANEQYF. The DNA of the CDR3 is TGTGCCAGCAGCCAAGAGGGAGGCGCCAACGAGCAGTACTTC.

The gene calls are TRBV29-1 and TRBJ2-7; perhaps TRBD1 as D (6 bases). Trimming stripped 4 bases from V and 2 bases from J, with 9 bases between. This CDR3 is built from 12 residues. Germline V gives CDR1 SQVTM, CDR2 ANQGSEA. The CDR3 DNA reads TGCAGCGTTGGTGACAGGCCCTACGAGCAGTACTTC. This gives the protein CSVGDRPYEQYF.